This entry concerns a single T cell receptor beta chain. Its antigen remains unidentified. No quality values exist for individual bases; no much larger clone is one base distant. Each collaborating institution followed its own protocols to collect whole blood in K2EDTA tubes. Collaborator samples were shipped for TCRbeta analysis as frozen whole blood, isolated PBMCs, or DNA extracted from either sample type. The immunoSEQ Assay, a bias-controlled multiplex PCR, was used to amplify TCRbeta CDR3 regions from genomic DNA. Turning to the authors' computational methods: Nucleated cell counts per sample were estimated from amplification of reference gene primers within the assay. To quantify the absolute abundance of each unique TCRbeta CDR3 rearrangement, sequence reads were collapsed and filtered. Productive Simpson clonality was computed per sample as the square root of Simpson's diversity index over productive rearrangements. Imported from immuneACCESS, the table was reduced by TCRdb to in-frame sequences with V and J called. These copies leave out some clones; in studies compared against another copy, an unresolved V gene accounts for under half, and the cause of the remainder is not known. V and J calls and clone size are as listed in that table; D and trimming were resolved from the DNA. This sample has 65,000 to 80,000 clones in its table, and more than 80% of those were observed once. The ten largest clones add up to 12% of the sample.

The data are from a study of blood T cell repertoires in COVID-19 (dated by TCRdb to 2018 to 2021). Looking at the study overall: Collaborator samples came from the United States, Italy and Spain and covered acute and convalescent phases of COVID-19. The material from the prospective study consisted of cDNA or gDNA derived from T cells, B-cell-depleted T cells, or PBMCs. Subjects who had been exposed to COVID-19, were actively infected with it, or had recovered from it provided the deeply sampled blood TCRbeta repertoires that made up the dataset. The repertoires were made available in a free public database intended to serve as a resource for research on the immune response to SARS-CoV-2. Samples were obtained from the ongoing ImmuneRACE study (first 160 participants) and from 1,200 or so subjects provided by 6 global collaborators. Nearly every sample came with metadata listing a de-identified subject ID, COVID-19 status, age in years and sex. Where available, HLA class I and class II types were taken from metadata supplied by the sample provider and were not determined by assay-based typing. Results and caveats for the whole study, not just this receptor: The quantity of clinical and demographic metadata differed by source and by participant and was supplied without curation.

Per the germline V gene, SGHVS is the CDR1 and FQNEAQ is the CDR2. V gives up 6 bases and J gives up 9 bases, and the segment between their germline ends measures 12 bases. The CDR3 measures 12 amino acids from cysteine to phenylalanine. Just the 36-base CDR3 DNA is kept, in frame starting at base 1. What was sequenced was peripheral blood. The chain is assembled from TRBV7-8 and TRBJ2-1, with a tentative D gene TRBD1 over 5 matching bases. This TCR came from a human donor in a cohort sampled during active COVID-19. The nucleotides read TGTGCCAGCAGAACCCCCCAGGGTGAGCAGTTCTTC. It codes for CASRTPQGEQFF.